The subject of this entry is one T cell receptor beta chain. Its antigen is unknown. The data originate from a study of cytomegalovirus exposure and HLA in healthy donors. PCR used 60 Vbeta primers and 13 Jbeta primers. In the original processing: The authors later counted around 80 million unique TCR beta chains, approximately 10 million of them shared. The assay was immunoSEQ multiplex PCR, and TCRdb's table has in-frame clones only and misses some. V and J calls and clone size follow that table, whereas D and trimming were derived from the DNA. The data hold 100,000 to 150,000 clones, with roughly 84% observed a single time. Trimming removed 6 bases at V and 5 bases at J, with 17 bases between. The CDR3 loop spans 15 amino acids. Germline loops: CDR1 MNHNS, CDR2 SASEGT. Study-wide results and limits: In an earlier analysis, most TCR beta V segments were productive about 87% or about 30% of the time.

The TCR sequence derives from a man in his forties or fifties in good health and CMV-seronegative. V usage is TRBV6-1 and J usage is TRBJ1-5; D remains unclear. Sequenced input: PBMCs. CDR3 coding DNA: TGTGCCAGCAGCCCTTCGCTGAGGTCCCATCAGCCCCAGCATTTT. Its translation: CASSPSLRSHQPQHF.